This TCR beta chain stems from a study of blood T cell repertoires in COVID-19. Across the whole study: Spain, Italy and the United States supplied samples that represented acute and convalescent COVID-19. T cells, B-cell-depleted T cells, or PBMCs provided the cDNA or gDNA that served as material.

In the original analysis: Amplification of reference gene primers provided the estimated nucleated cell counts. Some clones are missing from TCRdb's copy, which holds only in-frame ones; the method was immunoSEQ multiplex PCR. Clonal size and the V and J genes are those of that table, whereas D and trimming came from the DNA. The sample carries 120,000 or so clones, about 80% recorded once. Germline V lookup: CDR1 MNHEY, CDR2 SVGAGI. V shed 7 bases and J shed 4 bases, with 11 bases lying between them. The CDR3 sequence is 13 residues long. This sequence originates from a woman aged 45-65 years with acute or convalescent COVID-19. The sample taken for sequencing was peripheral blood. This sequence joins TRBV6-5 and TRBJ1-5; no reliable D call. The CDR3 sequence is CASTRQANQPQHF. In DNA form, the CDR3 reads TGTGCCAGCACCAGACAAGCAAATCAGCCCCAGCATTTT.